This T cell receptor (beta chain) was identified during a study of T cell repertoires in ileal Crohn's disease. For the study at large: Surgery for a complication: stricturing in roughly 61%, penetrating in roughly 40%. Findings of the study overall: All patients with clonality above 26.8% had endoscopic recurrence.

Each sample's TCRB immunosequencing used about 470 nanograms of biopsy DNA. Here immunoSEQ multiplex PCR was the method, and the copy in TCRdb shows in-frame clones only, minus some. The sample includes approximately 29,000 clones, about three quarters of them seen just once. Note on this clone: Its target is unknown.

CDR1 is SEHNR and CDR2 is FQNEAQ in the germline V gene (reference sequence). The CDR3 has 15 residues. J lost 3 bases, V lost 1 base, and 6 bases had no gene match. Sequenced input: ileal tissue. J is TRBJ2-7 and V is TRBV7-9, with 7 bases lining up with TRBD2. The clonotype originates from an adult with Crohn's disease. CDR3 loop: CASSLVVGGDYEQYF. CDR3 nucleotides: TGTGCCAGCAGCTTAGTAGTGGGAGGGGACTACGAGCAGTACTTC.